The present entry profiles one T cell receptor beta chain with its context. Antigen: not known. Every patient had relapsed following autologous stem cell transplantation, and cohorts differed in brentuximab vedotin exposure. The record originates from a study of PD-1 blockade in classical Hodgkin lymphoma. Overall study context: Patients in the cohort were put on intravenous nivolumab, 3 mg/kg every 2 weeks. Study observations and caveats: At C4D1, TCR diversity had climbed significantly for CD4+ cells, though not for CD8+ cells. The study reported lower baseline TCR diversity in newly diagnosed patients than in healthy donors. Complete responders matched newly diagnosed patients in baseline diversity.

The repertoire was sequenced with immunoSEQ multiplex PCR; TCRdb's copy has only in-frame clones and lacks some. The table has roughly 40,000 clones, around 71% seen once. The trim removed 0 bases at V and 1 base at J, leaving 3 bases unmatched. The CDR3 is 16 amino acids. Germline V gene lookup returns CDR1 SGHRS and CDR2 YFSETQ. V is TRBV5-1 and J is TRBJ2-3; 9 bases are shared with TRBD1. The sequence was collected from a human donor with classical Hodgkin lymphoma. Sequencing was performed on peripheral blood mononuclear cells (PBMCs), taken at baseline. The CDR3 region is CASSLVDRGGTDTQYF. The CDR3 coding sequence is TGCGCCAGCAGCTTGGTGGACAGGGGAGGCACAGATACGCAGTATTTT.